The 4 T cell receptor beta chains below come from one sample, sequenced in a study of T cell responses to AZD1222 COVID-19 vaccine. Data came from immunoSEQ multiplex PCR; TCRdb stores just in-frame clones and leaves some out. Among around 29,000 clones, approximately 93% were seen once, and the ten largest hold about 8%. This material consisted of peripheral blood, taken on day 0 of AZD1222 vaccination. The receptors stem from an adult in good health.

V is TRBV7-2 and J is TRBJ2-4, with a possible D match to TRBD1 (5 bases). Germline CDR1 reads SGHTA; CDR2 reads FQGNSA. The CDR3 consists of 13 residues. The V end was cut by 0 bases, the J end by 9 bases, with 9 bases between. The CDR3: CASSLAQGTIQYF. The CDR3 nucleotides read TGTGCCAGCAGCTTAGCGCAGGGTACCATTCAGTACTTC.

This chain joins TRBV24-1 and TRBJ2-7, with no clear D. Trimming took off 3 bases at V and 2 bases at J, with 7 bases between the two ends. The CDR3 loop spans 13 amino acids. CDR1 is KGHDR and CDR2 is SFDVKD in the germline V gene. The CDR3 region is CATSDGATYEQYF. Here the CDR3 DNA reads TGTGCCACCAGTGATGGAGCTACCTACGAGCAGTACTTC.

CDR3 sequence reads: CASSPPGQGIGGYTF. The CDR3 DNA follows: TGTGCCAGCTCACCACCGGGGCAGGGCATAGGTGGCTACACCTTC. The chain has TRBV18 and TRBJ1-2; TRBD1 might be the D (5 bases). V shed 0 bases and J shed 7 bases, with 15 bases lying between them. The CDR3 is 15 amino acids. Germline V CDR1 and CDR2: KGHSH, LQKENI.

The chain has TRBV2 and TRBJ2-4, with 12 bases that match TRBD2. This CDR3 contains 15 residues. Germline V lookup: CDR1 SNHLY, CDR2 FYNNEI. V lost 1 base, J lost 7 bases, and 2 bases stayed unmatched. The CDR3 bases are TGTGCCAGCAGTGAAGTTACTAGCGGGAGGAACATTCAGTACTTC. The encoded protein is CASSEVTSGRNIQYF. Variable domain in full (rest from reference TRBV2 and TRBJ2-4): EPEVTQTPSHQVTQMGQEVILRCVPISNHLYFYWYRQILGQKVEFLVSFYNNEISEKSEIFDDQFSVERPDGSNFTLKIRSTKLEDSAMYFCASSEVTSGRNIQYFGAGTRLSVL.